This TCR beta chain was found in a study of response to subunit inactivated influenza vaccine. One entry per CDR3 protein, called by TCRdb with MiXCR from the RT-PCR reads. This table has about 780,000 distinct CDR3 sequences, under 20% appearing once. In its sample, this clonotype was seen a few times. Its matching antigen is unknown. Whole-study findings and limits: Authors suggested seasonal influenza vaccinations each recruit few new T cells.

The germline V gene encodes CDR1 MGHRA and CDR2 YSYEKL. CDR3 length equals 17 residues. V was shortened by 1 base and J by 2 bases, with 12 bases between the two germline ends. V usage is TRBV4-1 and J usage is TRBJ2-6; D remains unclear. The starting material was PBMCs from blood, obtained 4 to 6 days after vaccination. The source of this sequence is a man aged 45-65 years who received an inactivated influenza vaccine. In DNA form, the CDR3 reads TGCGCCAGCAGCCAAGTAGTAACCAAAGCTGGGGCCAACGTCCTGACTTTC. Protein: CASSQVVTKAGANVLTF.